Below, 11 T cell receptor beta chains from the same sample are listed, as sequenced in a study of blood T cell repertoires in COVID-19. Sequencing used immunoSEQ multiplex PCR; TCRdb keeps in-frame clones, though not all of them. The table shows about 160,000 clones, with about four fifths occurring only once. The sample consisted of peripheral blood. Source of these receptors: a human donor with acute or convalescent COVID-19. The donor label of this sample is uncertain.

The CDR3 nucleotides are TGCGCCAGCAGCCAAAGGACAGGGTCTGAAGCTTTCTTT. It codes for CASSQRTGSEAFF. The gene calls are TRBV4-1 and TRBJ1-1, with 8 bases matching TRBD1. The ends lost 2 bases at V and 6 bases at J; junction bases unmatched: 2. Germline CDR1 MGHRA, CDR2 YSYEKL. CDR3 size: 13 residues.

This clone was counted a single time. The V and J genes are TRBV5-6 and TRBJ1-2; 12 positions agree with TRBD1. The CDR3 consists of 16 residues. J was trimmed by 7 bases and V by 2 bases; bases with no gene match: 9. From germline, CDR1 is SGHDT and CDR2 YYEEEE. Here the CDR3 DNA reads TGTGCCAGCAGCTTTGGGAGGGGACAGGGGGCCGGTGGCTACACCTTC. It specifies CASSFGRGQGAGGYTF.

J is TRBJ2-1 and V is TRBV7-3, with 8 positions matching TRBD2. CDR3 length: 14 amino acids. The ends lost 0 bases at V and 9 bases at J; junction bases unmatched: 4. The germline V gene has CDR1 SGHTA and CDR2 FQGTGA. The CDR3 region has the DNA TGTGCCAGCAGCTTAACGCCCGGGGGGGGTGAGCAGTTCTTC. Amino acids: CASSLTPGGGEQFF.

The rearrangement joins TRBV5-4 to TRBJ2-1, with 8 bases lining up with TRBD2. This CDR3 has 17 residues. Germline V CDR1 and CDR2: SGHNT, YYREEE (reference sequence). V lost 4 bases and J lost 8; bases outside the gene matches: 17. This CDR3 is CASSPDSFGAGGHEQFF. The DNA of the CDR3 is TGTGCCAGCAGCCCGGACTCTTTTGGGGCGGGGGGACATGAGCAGTTCTTC.

This clone was seen only a few times. This sequence joins TRBV7-2 and TRBJ2-1, with TRBD2 matching over 7 bases. Germline CDR1 reads SGHTA; CDR2 reads FQGNSA. V lost 1 base to trimming and J lost 9 bases; unmatched junction nucleotides: 9. CDR3 length: 15 residues. CDR3 sequence: CASSLESAGRGEQFF. The CDR3 nucleotides are TGTGCCAGCAGCTTAGAATCAGCGGGGAGGGGTGAGCAGTTCTTC.

The gene calls are TRBV7-9 and TRBJ2-5, with TRBD1 identical over 7 bases. Germline-derived CDR1 and CDR2 are SEHNR and FQNEAQ (reference sequence). V lost 3 bases, J lost 0 bases, and 7 bases stayed unmatched. The CDR3 is made up of 16 amino acids. The CDR3 sequence: CASSFGTGANQETQYF. CDR3 sequence (DNA): TGTGCCAGCAGCTTTGGAACAGGGGCCAACCAAGAGACCCAGTACTTC.

The chain has TRBV7-9 and TRBJ1-4; no definite D call. Germline CDR1 SEHNR, CDR2 FQNEAQ (reference sequence). Trimming shortened V by 1 base and J by 4 bases, and 13 bases separated the two germline ends. The CDR3 spans 16 residues. DNA for the CDR3: TGTGCCAGCAGCTTAGACGGTAGACTGATTAATGAAAAACTGTTTTTT. Amino acids: CASSLDGRLINEKLFF.

The chain combines TRBV5-1 with TRBJ1-1; D is uncertain. The CDR3 is made up of 15 amino acids. V dropped 1 base and J dropped 1 base, with 11 bases sitting between them. Germline V lookup: CDR1 SGHRS, CDR2 YFSETQ. The CDR3 here is CASSLMGSRNTEAFF. CDR3 in DNA: TGCGCCAGCAGCTTGATGGGCAGCAGGAACACTGAAGCTTTCTTT.

The chain combines TRBV3-1 (or the pseudogene TRBV3-2) with TRBJ2-7; maybe TRBD1 (6 bases). This CDR3 is 14 amino acids long. V lost 4 bases to trimming and J lost 5 bases, with 15 bases between them. CDR1 is LGHDT and CDR2 is YNNKEL in the germline V gene (reference sequence). The CDR3 protein is CASSLSDRTHEQYF. In DNA form, the CDR3 reads TGTGCCAGCAGCCTTTCCGACAGGACCCACGAGCAGTACTTC.

This clone was observed a single time. The J gene is TRBJ1-1, the V gene TRBV6-1; 9 bases match TRBD1. The CDR3 has 16 amino acids. J was trimmed by 1 base and V by 2 bases; bases with no gene match: 5. Germline V gene lookup returns CDR1 MNHNS and CDR2 SASEGT. Here the CDR3 reads CASSEFHRGRNTEAFF. Here the CDR3 DNA reads TGTGCCAGCAGTGAATTCCACAGGGGGCGGAACACTGAAGCTTTCTTT.

This chain uses TRBV7-2 with TRBJ2-1; TRBD2 matches 8 bases. Germline V gives CDR1 SGHTA, CDR2 FQGNSA. The CDR3 is 17 amino acids. The V segment lost 5 bases and the J segment 0 bases; nucleotides outside the gene matches: 9. Here the CDR3 DNA reads TGTGCCAGCAGCCCGTCGGGTACTAGCGGCTCCTACAATGAGCAGTTCTTC. Residues: CASSPSGTSGSYNEQFF.